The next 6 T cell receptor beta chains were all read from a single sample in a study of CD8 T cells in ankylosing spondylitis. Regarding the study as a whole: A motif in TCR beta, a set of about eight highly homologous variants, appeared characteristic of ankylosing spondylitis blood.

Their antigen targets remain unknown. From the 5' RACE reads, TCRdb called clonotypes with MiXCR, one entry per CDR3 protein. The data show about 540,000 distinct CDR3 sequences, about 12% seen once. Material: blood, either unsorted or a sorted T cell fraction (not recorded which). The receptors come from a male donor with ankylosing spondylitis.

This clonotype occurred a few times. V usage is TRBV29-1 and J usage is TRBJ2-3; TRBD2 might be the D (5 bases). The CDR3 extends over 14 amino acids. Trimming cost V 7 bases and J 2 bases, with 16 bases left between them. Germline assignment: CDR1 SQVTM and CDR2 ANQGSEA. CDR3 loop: CSAEVGVYTDTQYF. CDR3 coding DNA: TGCAGCGCCGAGGTGGGAGTCTACACAGATACGCAGTATTTT.

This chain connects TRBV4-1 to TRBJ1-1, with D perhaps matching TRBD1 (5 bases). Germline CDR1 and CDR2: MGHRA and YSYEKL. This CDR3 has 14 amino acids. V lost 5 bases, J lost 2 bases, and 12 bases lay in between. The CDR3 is CASSGPGGNTEAFF. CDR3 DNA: TGCGCCAGCAGCGGCCCGGGGGGTAACACTGAAGCTTTCTTT.

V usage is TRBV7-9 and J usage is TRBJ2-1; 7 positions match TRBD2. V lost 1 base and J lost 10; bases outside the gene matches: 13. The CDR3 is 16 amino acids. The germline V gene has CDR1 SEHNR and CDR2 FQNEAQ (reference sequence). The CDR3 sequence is CASSLVGAGVLPEQFF. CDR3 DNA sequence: TGTGCCAGCAGCTTAGTCGGGGCGGGAGTTCTACCAGAGCAGTTCTTC.

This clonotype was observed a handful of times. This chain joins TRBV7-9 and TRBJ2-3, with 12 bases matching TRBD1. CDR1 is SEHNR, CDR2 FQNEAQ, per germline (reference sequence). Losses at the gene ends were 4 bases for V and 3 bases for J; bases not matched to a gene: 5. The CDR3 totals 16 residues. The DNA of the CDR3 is TGTGCCAGCAGCTCCTGGGACAGGGGGCGAACAGATACGCAGTATTTT. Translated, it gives CASSSWDRGRTDTQYF.

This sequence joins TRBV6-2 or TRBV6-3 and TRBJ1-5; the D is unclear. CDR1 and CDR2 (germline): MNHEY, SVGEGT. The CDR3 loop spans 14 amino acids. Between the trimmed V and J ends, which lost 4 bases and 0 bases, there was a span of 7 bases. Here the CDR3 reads CASSSTDSNQPQHF. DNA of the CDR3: TGTGCCAGCAGTTCGACGGATAGCAATCAGCCCCAGCATTTT.

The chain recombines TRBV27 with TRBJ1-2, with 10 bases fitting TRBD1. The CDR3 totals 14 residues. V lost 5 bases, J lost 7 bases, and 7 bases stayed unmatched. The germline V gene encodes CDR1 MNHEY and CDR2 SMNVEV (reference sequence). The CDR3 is CASSPDRGPFGYTF. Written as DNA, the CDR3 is TGTGCCAGCAGTCCCGACAGGGGGCCTTTTGGCTACACCTTC.